Presented here are 9 T cell receptor beta chains from one specimen sequenced in a study of blood T cell repertoires in COVID-19. Only in-frame clones appear in the TCRdb table, and some are missing; sequencing was by immunoSEQ multiplex PCR. The sample holds about 160,000 clones, about 74% seen once. The specimen sequenced was peripheral blood. These receptors all come from a man aged 55 to 69 with acute or convalescent COVID-19.

This clone was picked up a small number of times. The chain links TRBV19 to TRBJ2-1; tentatively, D is TRBD2 (5 bases). The CDR3 spans 16 residues. Germline V gives CDR1 LNHDA, CDR2 SQIVND (reference sequence). V lost 5 bases and J lost 0, with 14 bases in between. The CDR3 here is CASSQSPGSSYNEQFF. Written as DNA, the CDR3 is TGTGCCAGTAGTCAAAGCCCGGGGAGCTCCTACAATGAGCAGTTCTTC.

This chain uses TRBV12-3 or TRBV12-4 with TRBJ1-2; a weak D match, TRBD1 (5 bases). V lost 7 bases and J lost 6, with 12 bases in between. The CDR3 has 12 amino acids. In DNA form, the CDR3 reads TGTGCCAGCACCGCAGGGATCGATGGCTACACCTTC. It yields the protein CASTAGIDGYTF.

This clone came up once. The rearrangement links TRBV15 to TRBJ1-4, with D perhaps matching TRBD1 (5 bases). The germline CDR1 and CDR2 sequences are LNHNV and YYDKDF (reference sequence). The CDR3 runs to 13 residues. The V end lost 6 bases, the J end lost 8 bases, and 13 bases lay between the germline ends. In nucleotides, the CDR3 is TGTGCCACCAGACGGGGGGGAGGCGAAAAACTGTTTTTT. Encoded protein: CATRRGGGEKLFF.

The chain couples TRBV7-3 to TRBJ2-1; perhaps TRBD2 as D (7 bases). Germline lookup yields CDR1 SGHTA and CDR2 FQGTGA. The CDR3 runs 16 residues. The V end was cut by 0 bases, the J end by 4 bases, with 13 bases between. CDR3 bases: TGTGCCAGCAGCTTAACGGGGCGGGGGCTTTACAATGAGCAGTTCTTC. It is translated as CASSLTGRGLYNEQFF.

The J gene is TRBJ2-5, the V gene TRBV3-1 (or the pseudogene TRBV3-2); TRBD1 agrees at 9 bases. Unmatched junction bases numbered 10, after V lost 0 bases and J lost 2 bases. This CDR3 contains 18 residues. The germline V gene encodes CDR1 LGHDT and CDR2 YNNKEL (reference sequence). Written as DNA, the CDR3 is TGTGCCAGCAGCCAAGATTTGACAGGGGGAAAGCTACAAGAGACCCAGTACTTC. Translating gives CASSQDLTGGKLQETQYF.

This clone was detected only once. V is TRBV6-1 and J is TRBJ2-7; TRBD2 agrees at 7 bases. V was clipped by 2 bases and J by 2 bases; unmatched bases: 3. Germline CDR1 is MNHNS and CDR2 is SASEGT. The CDR3 is 14 residues long. The CDR3 DNA reads as TGTGCCAGCAGTGAAAGGGGACTAACCTACGAGCAGTACTTC. Amino acids: CASSERGLTYEQYF.

The V call is TRBV27, the J call TRBJ2-7; weak D call: TRBD1 (7 bases). The CDR3 runs 13 residues. Trimming cost V 6 bases and J 4 bases, with 13 bases left between them. The germline CDR1 and CDR2 sequences are MNHEY and SMNVEV (reference sequence). CDR3 coding DNA: TGTGCCAGCAGGACTAGACAGGGTTACGAGCAGTACTTC. This sequence encodes CASRTRQGYEQYF.

The chain combines TRBV2 with TRBJ2-7; tentative D call: TRBD1 (5 bases). The CDR3 consists of 12 residues. Germline assignment: CDR1 SNHLY and CDR2 FYNNEI. CDR3 sequence reads: CATTREIREQYF. In DNA form, the CDR3 reads TGTGCAACCACCAGGGAAATACGGGAGCAGTACTTC.

The chain is built from TRBV7-3 and TRBJ2-3; 9 bases are shared with TRBD1. Germline trimming cut 5 bases from V and 1 base from J; bases unmatched to any gene: 4. Per germline, CDR1 SGHTA and CDR2 FQGTGA. This CDR3 has 15 residues. DNA of the CDR3: TGTGCCAGCAGCCAACAGGGGGCCGGCACAGATACGCAGTATTTT. Protein: CASSQQGAGTDTQYF.